These T cell receptor beta chains were read from a single sample in a study of blood T cell repertoires in COVID-19. Clones were sequenced by immunoSEQ multiplex PCR, and TCRdb holds only the in-frame ones, with some missing. The table lists 210,000 or so clones, 89% of them singletons. Sample: peripheral blood. Receptor source: a woman aged 40 to 49 with acute or convalescent COVID-19. Each CDR3 is given with its conserved first and last residue. D genes are given only for firm matches. For some rows the clone size is stated as once, few or many, or as a class when expanded; others skip it.

NA | NA | TRBJ2-5 | TRBV9 | CASSVEGTGGSETQYF | TGTGCCAGCAGCGTAGAGGGAACGGGGGGCTCAGAGACCCAGTACTTC
NA | NA | TRBJ2-3 | TRBV7-3 | CASSRRGWEDTQYF | TGTGCCAGCAGCCGCCGAGGCTGGGAGGATACGCAGTATTTT
NA | TRBD1 | TRBJ2-1 | TRBV6-5 | CASEPTGVSYNEQFF | TGTGCCAGCGAGCCGACAGGGGTGTCCTACAATGAGCAGTTCTTC
NA | TRBD1 | TRBJ1-1 | TRBV7-9 | CASSLSDRANTEAFF | TGTGCCAGCAGCTTATCGGACAGGGCGAACACTGAAGCTTTCTTT
NA | NA | TRBJ1-4 | TRBV27 | CASSLRGTTNEKLFF | TGTGCCAGCAGTCTAAGGGGGACAACTAATGAAAAACTGTTTTTT
NA | NA | TRBJ2-2 | TRBV5-1 | CASSLGQWNTGELFF | TGCGCCAGCAGCCTAGGACAGTGGAACACCGGGGAGCTGTTTTTT
NA | TRBD1 | TRBJ1-2 | TRBV6-5 | CASTYGTGDGGYTF | TGTGCCAGCACCTACGGGACAGGGGACGGCGGCTACACCTTC
NA | TRBD1 | TRBJ1-1 | TRBV7-8 | CASSWGQGARTEAFF | TGTGCCAGCAGCTGGGGACAGGGGGCGAGGACTGAAGCTTTCTTT
NA | NA | TRBJ1-1 | TRBV5-1 | CASSLVLGRREGSEAFF | TGCGCCAGCAGCTTGGTTTTGGGGAGAAGGGAGGGATCTGAAGCTTTCTTT
NA | NA | TRBJ1-2 | TRBV2 | CASSEALGTSGGYTF | TGTGCCAGCAGTGAAGCGCTGGGGACATCGGGCGGCTACACCTTC
NA | NA | TRBJ1-5 | TRBV11-3 | CASSKPTRLHQEVSNQPQHF | TGTGCCAGCAGCAAGCCCACTCGGCTTCACCAAGAGGTTAGCAATCAGCCCCAGCATTTT
NA | NA | TRBJ1-1 | TRBV11-2 | CASRKPTGRKTEAFF | TGTGCCAGCAGGAAACCAACAGGTAGGAAGACTGAAGCTTTCTTT
NA | NA | TRBJ1-2 | TRBV2 | CASREDNYGYTF | TGTGCCAGCAGGGAGGATAACTATGGCTACACCTTC
NA | TRBD1 | TRBJ1-2 | TRBV7-2 | CASSLGIDRDGYTF | TGTGCCAGCAGCTTAGGTATCGACAGGGATGGCTACACCTTC
NA | NA | TRBJ1-1 | TRBV24-1 | CATSVGANTEAFF | TGTGCCACCAGTGTTGGGGCGAACACTGAAGCTTTCTTT
NA | NA | TRBJ1-2 | TRBV11-2 | CASSLRTDFYGYTF | TGTGCCAGCAGCTTACGGACAGACTTCTATGGCTACACCTTC
NA | NA | TRBJ1-1 | TRBV3-1/TRBV3-2 | CASSQGLTDRNTEAFF | TGTGCCAGCAGCCAAGGACTCACCGACAGGAACACTGAAGCTTTCTTT
NA | TRBD1 | TRBJ1-5 | TRBV27 | CASSLSTGGSQPQHF | TGTGCCAGCAGTTTATCGACAGGGGGTAGTCAGCCCCAGCATTTT
NA | NA | TRBJ1-6 | TRBV2 | CASSLDRYSPLHF | TGTGCCAGCAGTTTGGACAGATATTCACCCCTCCACTTT
NA | NA | TRBJ1-4 | TRBV28 | CASSFVEKLFF | TGTGCCAGCAGTTTCGTTGAAAAACTGTTTTTT
NA | TRBD2 | TRBJ2-5 | TRBV10-1 | CASSARTSGQETQYF | TGCGCCAGCAGTGCAAGGACTAGCGGGCAAGAGACCCAGTACTTC
NA | NA | TRBJ2-6 | TRBV6-4 | CASSDSRSSGANVLTF | TGTGCCAGCAGTGACTCTAGGAGCTCTGGGGCCAACGTCCTGACTTTC
once | NA | TRBJ1-3 | TRBV5-1 | CASSSMTGSGNTIYF | TGCGCCAGCAGCTCCATGACAGGCTCTGGAAACACCATATATTTT
NA | NA | TRBJ2-2 | TRBV15 | CATSREQNTGELFF | TGTGCCACCAGCAGAGAACAAAACACCGGGGAGCTGTTTTTT
NA | NA | TRBJ1-2 | TRBV24-1 | CATSAVTGSGYTF | TGTGCCACCAGTGCCGTTACAGGGAGTGGCTACACCTTC
NA | TRBD1 | TRBJ2-2 | TRBV28 | CASTKDRGFNTGELFF | TGTGCCAGCACCAAGGACAGGGGATTTAACACCGGGGAGCTGTTTTTT
NA | TRBD1 | TRBJ2-5 | TRBV7-8 | CASSLAPGRGQTQYF | TGTGCCAGCAGCTTAGCGCCGGGAAGGGGGCAGACCCAGTACTTC
NA | TRBD2 | TRBJ2-1 | TRBV25-1 | CASSGPTSGDYNEQFF | TGTGCCAGCAGTGGACCGACTAGCGGGGACTACAATGAGCAGTTCTTC
few | NA | TRBJ1-6 | TRBV20-1 | CSASTGYNSPLHF | TGCAGTGCTAGTACCGGGTATAATTCACCCCTCCACTTT
NA | TRBD1 | TRBJ2-2 | TRBV6-4 | CASSDSRDRVVATGELFF | TGTGCCAGCAGTGACTCCCGGGACAGGGTTGTCGCCACCGGGGAGCTGTTTTTT
once | NA | TRBJ2-3 | TRBV6-5 | CASSSRGFGTDTQYF | TGTGCCAGCAGTTCTAGGGGCTTCGGGACAGATACGCAGTATTTT